This TCR beta chain was recovered during a study of siplizumab effects on memory and regulatory T cells. The study, taken as a whole, reports: Confirmation was lacking for the suppressive function of proliferating Tregs derived from siplizumab cultures. Among alloreactive clones, only a minor fraction mapped to unstimulated subsets.

The CDR3 loop spans 14 amino acids. V dropped 1 base and J dropped 8 bases, with 17 bases sitting between them. Germline V lookup: CDR1 GTSNPN, CDR2 SVGIG (reference sequence). Measured with immunoSEQ multiplex PCR; TCRdb has only the in-frame clones, and not every one. The data contain tens of thousands of clones, approximately 87% of them singletons. As for this clone: Its antigen is as yet unknown.

Sequencing input: memory CD4+ T cells sorted from blood. This clonotype originated in a human donor in good health. The genes are TRBV30 and TRBJ1-1, with a weak D call TRBD1 (6 bases). CDR3 bases: TGTGCCTGGAGTGCGGTCCGACAGGCGGGGGAAGCTTTCTTT. Translation: CAWSAVRQAGEAFF.